The next 10 T cell receptor beta chains were all read from a single sample in a study of regulatory T cells in long-lasting Graves disease. To make TCR beta libraries, researchers used iRepertoire HTBI primers and Arm-PCR of CDR3 regions. MiXCR was run by TCRdb on the multiplex PCR reads, yielding one entry per CDR3 protein. In the table there are about 400,000 distinct CDR3 sequences, around 16% of which are singletons. The time point denotes: newly diagnosed GD, antithyroid drugs for less than 3 months. Following extraction of RNA from PBMCs, that RNA was used to make the TCR library. This sample was shared with a second study, whose subject was T cells in Graves' hyperthyroidism and ophthalmopathy.

Source: peripheral blood mononuclear cells (PBMCs), taken at new diagnosis, from a patient treated with antithyroid drugs. The receptors derive from a middle-aged woman with Graves disease.

This clonotype was observed a handful of times. The chain has TRBV11-3 and TRBJ2-1; 13 nucleotides align to TRBD2. V lost 5 bases and J lost 6; bases outside the gene matches: 19. CDR3 length: 20 amino acids. CDR1 and CDR2 (germline): SGHNT, YENEEA. CDR3 DNA sequence: TGTGCCAGCAGCACCCCCGGGGGACTAGCGGGACCCGGGTGGGGCAATGAGCAGTTCTTC. Translating it yields CASSTPGGLAGPGWGNEQFF.

The V call is TRBV18, the J call TRBJ1-3, with a weak D call TRBD1 (6 bases). The CDR3 is 16 residues long. Trimming shortened V by 6 bases and J by 3 bases, and 18 bases separated the two germline ends. Germline loops: CDR1 KGHSH, CDR2 LQKENI. CDR3 sequence (DNA): TGTGCCAGCTCGCGGGGGACACTTGGAGGTGGAAACACCATATATTTT. Amino acids: CASSRGTLGGGNTIYF.

The DNA for the CDR3 is TGCAGTGCTGAACCGGGAGGGGACGAGACCCAGTACTTC. Its translation: CSAEPGGDETQYF. This sequence joins TRBV20-1 and TRBJ2-5; 8 nucleotides agree with TRBD2. The CDR3 totals 13 residues. V shed 5 bases, J shed 5 bases, and the junction held 7 bases outside the gene matches. Germline V lookup: CDR1 DFQATT, CDR2 SNEGSKA (reference sequence).

This clonotype has ten or more counts. The V gene is TRBV20-1, the J gene TRBJ2-5, with D perhaps TRBD2 (6 bases). The CDR3 totals 13 residues. Germline lookup yields CDR1 DFQATT and CDR2 SNEGSKA (reference sequence). V was clipped by 5 bases and J by 5 bases, with 15 bases between them. The CDR3 nucleotides are TGCAGTGCTTTAGGGACTTTAAGCGAGACCCAGTACTTC. It specifies CSALGTLSETQYF.

The rearrangement joins TRBV5-1 to TRBJ2-1, with a tentative D call TRBD1 (6 bases). The CDR3 loop spans 17 amino acids. Germline-derived CDR1 and CDR2 are SGHRS and YFSETQ. With 1 base removed from V and 5 bases from J, the gap between germline ends came to 19 bases. CDR3 amino acids: CASSLRPGHTNNNEQFF. CDR3 nucleotide sequence: TGCGCCAGCAGCTTGCGTCCGGGACATACGAATAACAATGAGCAGTTCTTC.

This clonotype turned up a few times. The chain recombines TRBV19 with TRBJ2-6; the match to TRBD1 covers 9 bases. The V and J ends lost 9 bases and 0 bases, in that order; junction bases with no gene match: 21. Germline V gene sequence: CDR1 LNHDA, CDR2 SQIVND (reference sequence). CDR3 length: 21 residues. CDR3 in amino acids: CASPGDRVICTSLSGANVLTF. CDR3 DNA sequence: TGTGCCAGCCCCGGGGACAGGGTGATCTGTACTTCCCTCTCTGGGGCCAACGTCCTGACTTTC.

This clonotype was detected ten times or more. The rearrangement uses TRBV2 and TRBJ2-3; no clear D. Germline V gives CDR1 SNHLY, CDR2 FYNNEI. Between the trimmed V and J ends, which lost 3 bases and 2 bases, there was a span of 9 bases. CDR3 length equals 14 residues. DNA for the CDR3: TGTGCCAGCAGTGATGCAGCCTTCACAGATACGCAGTATTTT. Its protein is CASSDAAFTDTQYF.

This clonotype was observed a handful of times. The J gene is TRBJ1-1, the V gene TRBV20-1; D is ambiguous. Germline CDR1 is DFQATT and CDR2 is SNEGSKA (reference sequence). This CDR3 has 14 amino acids. Deletions cut 0 bases from V and 5 bases from J, with 13 bases between. CDR3 DNA: TGCAGTGCTAGAGACAGGACTTTATTAACTGAAGCTTTCTTT. This gives the protein CSARDRTLLTEAFF.

This chain uses TRBV28 with TRBJ1-1, with 10 bases that match TRBD1. The CDR3 is 15 residues long. The germline gives CDR1 MDHEN, CDR2 SYDVKM. V gave up 6 bases and J gave up 1 base; unmatched junction bases: 5. The CDR3 DNA sequence: TGTGCCAGCAGCGGGACAGGGGCGAAGAACACTGAAGCTTTCTTT. Its translation is CASSGTGAKNTEAFF.

At least ten counts were recorded for this clonotype. CDR3 bases: TGCGCCAGCAGCTCGGGACAGGGGTGGGATGAGCAGTTCTTC. Protein sequence: CASSSGQGWDEQFF. The chain carries TRBV5-1 and TRBJ2-1; 10 bases align to TRBD1. The CDR3 sequence is 14 residues long. Germline V gene data show CDR1 as SGHRS and CDR2 as YFSETQ. J lost 8 bases, V lost 3 bases, and 5 bases had no gene match.